A selection of T cell receptor beta chains follows, all from one sample in a study of cytomegalovirus exposure and HLA in healthy donors. The repertoire was sequenced with immunoSEQ multiplex PCR; TCRdb's copy has only in-frame clones and lacks some. This repertoire shows 60,000 to 85,000 clones, nearly 96% found once; its top ten account for roughly 4.7%. Input material: PBMCs. The receptors come from a young woman in good health and CMV-seropositive. CDR3s include the opening cysteine and the closing phenylalanine or tryptophan. D genes are given only for firm matches. Clone size appears in some rows only: once, few, many, or a class for an expanded clone.

j_call,clone_size,v_call,d_call,cdr3_nt,cdr3_aa
TRBJ2-3,-,TRBV7-2,TRBD2,TGTGCCAGCAGCCGGACGGGACTAGCGGGAGGAGATACGCAGTATTTT,CASSRTGLAGGDTQYF
TRBJ2-7,-,TRBV11-2,-,TGTGCCAGCAGTAGCTACGAGCAGTACTTC,CASSSYEQYF
TRBJ2-7,-,TRBV11-3,TRBD2,TGTGCCAGCAGCCCGACTAGCGGTGGGGAGCAGTACTTC,CASSPTSGGEQYF
TRBJ1-5,-,TRBV27,-,TGTGCCAGCAGTTTCTCAGGGGCGTACAATCAGCCCCAGCATTTT,CASSFSGAYNQPQHF
TRBJ2-1,-,TRBV11-2,-,TGTGCCAGCAGCGATCCTAACGGGGATGAGCAGTTCTTC,CASSDPNGDEQFF
TRBJ2-7,-,TRBV6-1,-,TGTGCCAGCGGAGTTTCTTCCTACGAGCAGTACTTC,CASGVSSYEQYF
TRBJ2-2,-,TRBV28,-,TGTGCCAGCAGTCTCGAGGGGAACACCGGGGAGCTGTTTTTT,CASSLEGNTGELFF
TRBJ1-5,-,TRBV21-1,-,TGTGCCAGCAGCAAAGGGACAGGCAATCAGCCCCAGCATTTT,CASSKGTGNQPQHF
TRBJ1-1,-,TRBV9,-,TGTGCCAGCAGCGTTCAGGGCCAGGGGACTGAAGCTTTCTTT,CASSVQGQGTEAFF
TRBJ2-1,-,TRBV7-2,TRBD2,TGTGCCGAGTCTGGAGCGGGAATAAGTGAGCAGTTCTTC,CAESGAGISEQFF
TRBJ2-7,-,TRBV10-3,-,TGTGCCAGCGGGACAGCAGATTCCTACGAGCAGTACTTC,CASGTADSYEQYF
TRBJ2-1,-,TRBV27,-,TGTGCCAGCCAAATGGGGGCAGTTAGGAATGAGCAGTTCTTC,CASQMGAVRNEQFF
TRBJ2-1,-,TRBV7-2,TRBD2,TGTGCCAGCAGCTTAGGGGTACTGCTAGCGGGCGATGAGCAGTTCTTC,CASSLGVLLAGDEQFF
TRBJ1-5,-,TRBV5-8,TRBD1,TGTGCCAGCAGCCGGGGGACAGGGGAGAGCAATCAGCCCCAGCATTTT,CASSRGTGESNQPQHF
TRBJ2-5,-,TRBV19,TRBD1,TGTGCCAGTCGACAGGGGGGGCAAGAGACCCAGTACTTC,CASRQGGQETQYF
TRBJ2-5,-,TRBV27,-,TGTGCCAGCAGTTTCCCGGGACATGAGAATCTTTGGGGCGGCCAAGAGACCCAGTACTTC,CASSFPGHENLWGGQETQYF
TRBJ2-5,-,TRBV7-2,TRBD1,TGTGCCAGCAGCGAACAGGGGGCAGAGACCCAGTACTTC,CASSEQGAETQYF
TRBJ2-2,-,TRBV15,TRBD2,TGTGCCACCAGCAGAGATGATGGGAGGGTCCCGACGAACACCGGGGAGCTGTTTTTT,CATSRDDGRVPTNTGELFF
TRBJ2-7,once,TRBV19,TRBD1,TGTGCCAGTAGTGGCAGGGGGCAGGATGAGCAGTACTTC,CASSGRGQDEQYF
TRBJ1-5,-,TRBV18,-,TGTGCCAGCTCTCAAGCCCGCAATCAGCCCCAGCATTTT,CASSQARNQPQHF
TRBJ2-1,-,TRBV4-1,TRBD2,TGCGCCAGCAGCCACATTCGTGGCGTTGGGCTAGCGGGAGGGTCGTCCTACAATGAGCAGTTCTTC,CASSHIRGVGLAGGSSYNEQFF
TRBJ2-5,-,TRBV7-3,-,TGTGCCAGCAGCCCACAGGGGGGGGAGACCCAGTACTTC,CASSPQGGETQYF
TRBJ2-7,-,TRBV29-1,TRBD1,TGCAGCGTTGAAGGGGGACAGGGGAGCTCCTACGAGCAGTACTTC,CSVEGGQGSSYEQYF
TRBJ2-7,-,TRBV4-3,-,TGCGCCAGCAGCCACACCAGGGATTCCCTCTCCTACGAGCAGTACTTC,CASSHTRDSLSYEQYF
TRBJ1-2,-,TRBV5-8,-,TGTGCCAGCAGCTTCTTTACGTGGGCCTATGGCTACACCTTC,CASSFFTWAYGYTF
TRBJ2-3,-,TRBV27,TRBD2,TGTGCCAGCAGCTTAAAACCCAGAGCGGGAGGGGCCACAGATACGCAGTATTTT,CASSLKPRAGGATDTQYF
TRBJ2-2,-,TRBV30,TRBD1,TGTGCCTGGAGTACAGGGGTCCACACCGGGGAGCTGTTTTTT,CAWSTGVHTGELFF
TRBJ2-7,-,TRBV6-5,-,TGTGCCAGCAGTTACGGACTCGGCTCCTACGAGCAGTACTTC,CASSYGLGSYEQYF
TRBJ2-3,once,TRBV28,TRBD1,TGTGCCAGCAGTTTTCAGTCGACAGGGGGAGATACGCAGTATTTT,CASSFQSTGGDTQYF
TRBJ2-1,-,TRBV19,TRBD1,TGTGCCAGTAGTATGACAGGGGATCCACACAATGAGCAGTTCTTC,CASSMTGDPHNEQFF
TRBJ1-5,-,TRBV19,TRBD1,TGTGCCAGTAGACAACAGGGGGCTCAGCCCCAGCATTTT,CASRQQGAQPQHF
TRBJ2-5,-,TRBV27,TRBD2,TGTGCCAGCAGTCCTAGCGGTAAAGAGACCCAGTACTTC,CASSPSGKETQYF
TRBJ1-5,-,TRBV6-6,-,TGTGCCAGCAAGGGGAGGGGCCAGCCCCAGCATTTT,CASKGRGQPQHF
TRBJ2-7,-,TRBV19,-,TGTGCCAGTAGTGCCCGTTACAGGAACTACGAGCAGTACTTC,CASSARYRNYEQYF
TRBJ2-5,-,TRBV7-2,-,TGTGCCAGCAGCTTCAGTTTGCGAAAATTTGCGGGGGAGACCCAGTACTTC,CASSFSLRKFAGETQYF
TRBJ2-1,once,TRBV5-1,TRBD1,TGCGCCAGCAGCCCGTACAGGGGTGAGCAGTTCTTC,CASSPYRGEQFF
TRBJ1-2,-,TRBV11-3,-,TGTGCCAGCAGCTCGGGAGACTATGGCTACACCTTC,CASSSGDYGYTF
TRBJ2-5,-,TRBV27,TRBD2,TGTGCCAGCAGTTTTGCCGCCCCTTATCTTAGCGGGAGGGAGGGAGAGACCCAGTACTTC,CASSFAAPYLSGREGETQYF
TRBJ2-7,-,TRBV28,TRBD2,TGTGCCAGCAGTTTTGGGACTAGCGGGAGCTACGAGCAGTACTTC,CASSFGTSGSYEQYF
TRBJ1-1,-,TRBV7-2,TRBD1,TGTGCCAGCAGCTTAGCTTCGACAGGGAGGAACACTGAAGCTTTCTTT,CASSLASTGRNTEAFF